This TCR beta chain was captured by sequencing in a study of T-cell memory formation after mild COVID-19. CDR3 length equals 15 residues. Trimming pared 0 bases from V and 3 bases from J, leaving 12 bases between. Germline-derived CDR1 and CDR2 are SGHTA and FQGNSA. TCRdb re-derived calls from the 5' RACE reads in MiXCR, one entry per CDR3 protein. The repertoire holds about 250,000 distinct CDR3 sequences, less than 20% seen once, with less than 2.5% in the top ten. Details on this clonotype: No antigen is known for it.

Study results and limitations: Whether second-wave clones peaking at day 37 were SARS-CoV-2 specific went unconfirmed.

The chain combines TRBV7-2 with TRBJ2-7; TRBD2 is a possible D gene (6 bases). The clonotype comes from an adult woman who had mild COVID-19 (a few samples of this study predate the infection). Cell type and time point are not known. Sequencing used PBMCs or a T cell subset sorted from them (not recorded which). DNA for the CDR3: TGTGCCAGCAGCTTAGCGACGGGACTTAACTACGAGCAGTACTTC. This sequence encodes CASSLATGLNYEQYF.